The 21 T cell receptor beta chains reported below all come from one sample, sequenced in a study of blood T cell repertoires in COVID-19. Libraries were prepared by immunoSEQ multiplex PCR; TCRdb keeps only in-frame clonotypes and omits some of them. The sample lists about 210,000 clones, 84% occurring once. The sample was peripheral blood. The receptor source for this set is a man aged 45-60 years with active or convalescent COVID-19.

The rearrangement links TRBV7-2 to TRBJ2-1; TRBD1 aligns across 10 bases. Germline CDR1 is SGHTA and CDR2 is FQGNSA. This CDR3 contains 14 residues. V lost 6 bases and J lost 6; bases outside the gene matches: 5. CDR3 sequence (DNA): TGTGCCAGCAGACCCGGGACAGGGGTCAATGAGCAGTTCTTC. Translating gives CASRPGTGVNEQFF.

Written as DNA, the CDR3 is TGTGCCAGCACCAGACGACAGGCCTACGAGCAGTACGTC. Translation gives CASTRRQAYEQYV. The genes are TRBV6-4 and TRBJ2-7; perhaps TRBD1 as D (6 bases). There are 13 residues in the CDR3. V was pared by 7 bases and J by 2 bases, with 12 bases between. Germline V gene lookup returns CDR1 MRHNA and CDR2 SNTAGT.

The chain links TRBV7-9 to TRBJ2-1, with TRBD1 matching over 8 bases. The germline V gene encodes CDR1 SEHNR and CDR2 FQNEAQ (reference sequence). Trimming at V came to 4 bases and at J to 7 bases, leaving 6 bases not matched to a gene. The CDR3 consists of 14 residues. CDR3 in DNA: TGTGCCAGCAGCTACAAACGACAGGGGAATGAGCAGTTCTTC. Encoded protein: CASSYKRQGNEQFF.

This chain's CDR3 is CASSLGQWTDTQYF. The CDR3 coding sequence is TGCGCCAGCAGCCTCGGACAGTGGACAGATACGCAGTATTTT. The chain uses TRBV5-1 and TRBJ2-3; weak D call: TRBD1 (6 bases). In germline, CDR1 is SGHRS, CDR2 YFSETQ. Trimming cost V 4 bases and J 3 bases, with 12 bases left between them. The CDR3 sequence is 14 residues long.

The chain couples TRBV18 to TRBJ1-6; D is undetermined. From germline, CDR1 is KGHSH and CDR2 LQKENI. Trimming shortened V by 6 bases and J by 6 bases, and 15 bases separated the two germline ends. This CDR3 comprises 15 residues. Written as DNA, the CDR3 is TGTGCCAGCTCTCAGACGAGGCCCTTTAATTCACCCCTCCACTTT. As protein: CASSQTRPFNSPLHF.

V and J are TRBV7-9 and TRBJ2-5; a possible D gene is TRBD2 (5 bases). Looked up from germline, CDR1 is SEHNR and CDR2 is FQNEAQ (reference sequence). V shed 1 base and J shed 2 bases, with 8 bases lying between them. The CDR3 extends over 14 amino acids. The CDR3 DNA follows: TGTGCCAGCAGCTTAGAGGGAGTACAAGAGACCCAGTACTTC. It encodes CASSLEGVQETQYF.

The chain joins TRBV11-2 to TRBJ2-1; D gene unclear. V lost 1 base to trimming and J lost 3 bases, with 10 bases between them. Germline CDR1 is SGHAT and CDR2 is FQNNGV. The CDR3 consists of 15 residues. The CDR3 DNA follows: TGTGCCAGCAGCTTAGGGGTCGCAGGCTACAATGAGCAGTTCTTC. This gives the protein CASSLGVAGYNEQFF.

This rearrangement joins TRBV7-9 to TRBJ2-2, with 9 bases identical to TRBD1. The CDR3 has 18 residues. The V segment lost 4 bases and the J segment 5 bases; nucleotides outside the gene matches: 14. Germline V lookup: CDR1 SEHNR, CDR2 FQNEAQ (reference sequence). CDR3 loop: CASSSGGEDRGRTGELFF. CDR3 DNA: TGTGCCAGCAGCTCCGGAGGAGAGGACAGGGGAAGGACCGGGGAGCTGTTTTTT.

This chain links TRBV28 with TRBJ2-5; a weak D match, TRBD1 (7 bases). V was clipped by 6 bases and J by 5 bases, with 13 bases between them. Looked up from germline, CDR1 is MDHEN and CDR2 is SYDVKM. This CDR3 has 13 residues. The CDR3: CASRGGGTETQYF. CDR3 DNA sequence: TGTGCCAGCAGAGGAGGGGGCACCGAGACCCAGTACTTC. The variable domain in full, completed from reference TRBV28 and TRBJ2-5, reads DVKVTQSSRYLVKRTGEKVFLECVQDMDHENMFWYRQDPGLGLRLIYFSYDVKMKEKGDIPEGYSVSREKKERFSLILESASTNQTSMYLCASRGGGTETQYFGPGTRLLVL.

The chain joins TRBV9 to TRBJ2-2, with TRBD1 identical over 9 bases. The CDR3 length is 16 residues. The V gene's germline CDR1 is SGDLS and CDR2 YYNGEE. With V trimmed by 4 bases and J by 1 base, 5 bases remained unmatched. In DNA, the CDR3 is TGTGCCAGCAGCCAACAGGGACAGGGGAACACCGGGGAGCTGTTTTTT. It specifies CASSQQGQGNTGELFF.

V and J are TRBV20-1 and TRBJ2-7; TRBD1 aligns across 7 bases. Germline CDR1 and CDR2: DFQATT and SNEGSKA (reference sequence). Unmatched junction bases numbered 10, after V lost 3 bases and J lost 5 bases. The CDR3 spans 14 residues. The CDR3 bases are TGCAGTGCTAGTTTTTCCGACAGGGTCCACGAGCAGTACTTC. Translated, it gives CSASFSDRVHEQYF.

This chain joins TRBV10-3 and TRBJ1-2; unclear D gene. CDR1 ENHRY and CDR2 SYGVKD come from the germline V gene. This CDR3 comprises 16 residues. Between the trimmed V and J ends, which lost 0 bases and 4 bases, there was a span of 15 bases. CDR3 sequence: CAISESGGSYGYGYTF. The CDR3 bases are TGTGCCATCAGTGAGTCGGGAGGATCTTACGGCTATGGCTACACCTTC.

V usage is TRBV4-1 and J usage is TRBJ2-3; the match to TRBD2 covers 9 bases. The CDR3 length is 15 residues. V was clipped by 5 bases and J by 2 bases; unmatched bases: 5. CDR1 is MGHRA and CDR2 is YSYEKL in the germline V gene. In DNA, the CDR3 is TGCGCCAGCAGCAGGCTAGCGGGAATCACAGATACGCAGTATTTT. Its protein is CASSRLAGITDTQYF.

The chain joins TRBV6-5 to TRBJ1-6; D is ambiguous. The V and J ends lost 2 bases and 8 bases respectively, with 7 bases between them. The CDR3 extends over 13 amino acids. Germline lookup yields CDR1 MNHEY and CDR2 SVGAGI. The CDR3 spells CASSYGQDSPLHF. The CDR3 coding sequence is TGTGCCAGCAGTTACGGTCAGGATTCACCCCTCCACTTT.

This rearrangement joins TRBV2 to TRBJ1-3; D remains ambiguous. CDR3 size: 16 residues. V was shortened by 1 base and J by 0 bases, with 10 bases between the two germline ends. Germline lookup yields CDR1 SNHLY and CDR2 FYNNEI. The chain's CDR3 is CASSEGGIYSGNTIYF. The CDR3 DNA reads TGTGCCAGCAGTGAAGGCGGTATATACTCTGGAAACACCATATATTTT.

The V and J genes are TRBV9 and TRBJ2-5; a weak D match, TRBD2 (6 bases). Germline CDR1 is SGDLS and CDR2 is YYNGEE. This CDR3 contains 16 residues. The V gene lost 0 bases and the J gene lost 1 base, with 13 bases spanning the gap. DNA of the CDR3: TGTGCCAGCAGCGTAGATATGGGGGGAGGCCAAGAGACCCAGTACTTC. It is translated as CASSVDMGGGQETQYF. Full variable domain (remainder filled in from reference TRBV9 and TRBJ2-5): DSGVTQTPKHLITATGQRVTLRCSPRSGDLSVYWYQQSLDQGLQFLIQYYNGEERAKGNILERFSAQQFPDLHSELNLSSLELGDSALYFCASSVDMGGGQETQYFGPGTRLLVL.

The V and J genes are TRBV18 and TRBJ2-5; 7 bases line up with TRBD2. From germline, CDR1 is KGHSH and CDR2 LQKENI. V shed 0 bases and J 5 bases; nucleotides not matched to a gene: 6. The CDR3 loop spans 15 amino acids. In nucleotides, the CDR3 is TGTGCCAGCTCACCACCGGAATGGGGAGGGGAGACCCAGTACTTC. The encoded protein is CASSPPEWGGETQYF.

The chain couples TRBV9 to TRBJ2-5, with unresolved D. The germline V gene encodes CDR1 SGDLS and CDR2 YYNGEE. This CDR3 is 14 amino acids long. V was clipped by 1 base and J by 1 base, with 8 bases between them. The CDR3 sequence is CASSVNLGQETQYF. The CDR3 coding sequence is TGTGCCAGCAGCGTAAACCTAGGCCAAGAGACCCAGTACTTC.

V usage is TRBV10-3 and J usage is TRBJ2-4, with TRBD1 matching 9 bases. J gave up 3 bases and V 3 bases, and 12 bases lay outside the gene matches. The CDR3 sequence is 18 residues long. Germline lookup yields CDR1 ENHRY and CDR2 SYGVKD. Here the CDR3 reads CAISEVGTGFVGKNIQYF. CDR3 coding DNA: TGTGCCATCAGTGAAGTTGGGACAGGGTTTGTTGGCAAAAACATTCAGTACTTC.

The chain has TRBV7-2 and TRBJ2-2; maybe TRBD2 (5 bases). Per germline, CDR1 SGHTA and CDR2 FQGNSA. Trimming cost V 6 bases and J 1 base, with 24 bases left between them. The CDR3 has 19 amino acids. The CDR3 DNA is TGTGCCAGCAGACTTATAGCGAATACCCCCGTAGGGAACACCGGGGAGCTGTTTTTT. It translates to CASRLIANTPVGNTGELFF.

The chain recombines TRBV9 with TRBJ2-5, with 7 bases fitting TRBD1. The CDR3 totals 13 residues. CDR1 is SGDLS and CDR2 is YYNGEE in the germline V gene. Trimming cost V 8 bases and J 2 bases; bases outside gene matches: 6. The CDR3 spells CASQGDGQETQYF. As DNA, the CDR3 is TGTGCCAGTCAGGGGGACGGACAAGAGACCCAGTACTTC.